This TCR beta chain was documented in a study of blood T cell repertoires in COVID-19. Study background: Specimens from acute and convalescent COVID-19 originated in the United States, Italy and Spain. Sources were T cells, B-cell-depleted T cells, or PBMCs; the material itself was cDNA or gDNA.

In the authors' workflow: Reference gene primer amplification gave estimated nucleated cell counts. TCRdb keeps only in-frame clones here, not all; method: immunoSEQ multiplex PCR. D and trimming come from the DNA, and the V and J calls and clone size come from that table. The data hold 93,000 or so clones, with approximately 88% observed a single time. The CDR3 contains 14 residues. The V gene end was trimmed by 4 bases and the J gene end by 0 bases; junction bases not matched to a gene: 4. CDR1 and CDR2 from the germline V gene are SGHNT and YYREEE (reference sequence). The TCR sequence derives from an older woman with acute or convalescent COVID-19. Sequencing was performed on peripheral blood. This chain connects TRBV5-4 to TRBJ2-7; 7 nucleotides match TRBD1. The CDR3, as DNA: TGTGCCAGCAGCCAGGGACAGAGCTCCTACGAGCAGTACTTC. Its translation is CASSQGQSSYEQYF.